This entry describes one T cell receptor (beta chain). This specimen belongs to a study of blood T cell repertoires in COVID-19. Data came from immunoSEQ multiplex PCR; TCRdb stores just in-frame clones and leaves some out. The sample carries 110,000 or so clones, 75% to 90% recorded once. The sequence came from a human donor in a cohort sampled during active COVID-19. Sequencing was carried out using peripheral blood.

The CDR3 DNA reads TGTGCCAGCAGCTTAGAACTACGCCTTCGGGGGACCCAGTACTTC. The encoded protein is CASSLELRLRGTQYF. The gene calls are TRBV7-2 and TRBJ2-5; tentative D call: TRBD2 (5 bases). The CDR3 loop spans 15 amino acids. V lost 1 base to trimming and J lost 7 bases, with 16 bases between them. Looked up from germline, CDR1 is SGHTA and CDR2 is FQGNSA.